This T cell receptor beta chain was captured in a study of OX40 agonist ivuxolimab in advanced cancers. Overall study context: Eligibility admitted prior anti-PD-1, anti-PD-L1 or anti-CTLA-4 therapy; around 41% had some. Notes on the study in general: Clones of CD4+ and CD8+ blood T cells grew by week 6 at doses of 0.1 to 3.0 mg/kg.

Sequencing used immunoSEQ multiplex PCR; TCRdb keeps in-frame clones, though not all of them. The sample has 60,000 to 75,000 clones; almost 95% are singletons. Germline CDR1 reads MNHEY; CDR2 reads SMNVEV (reference sequence). V was shortened by 2 bases and J by 4 bases, with 12 bases between the two germline ends. This CDR3 is 14 amino acids long. A word on this clone: The antigen is undetermined.

The chain employs TRBV27 and TRBJ2-7; weak D call: TRBD2 (5 bases). This receptor was taken from an adult with an advanced solid tumor such as melanoma, head and neck, liver or kidney cancer. Sequences were derived from CD4+ or CD8+ T cells sorted from blood, sampled in a trial of the OX40 agonist ivuxolimab. CDR3: CASSLTGKLYEQYF. The CDR3 DNA sequence: TGTGCCAGCAGTTTAACCGGGAAATTGTACGAGCAGTACTTC.